The TCR beta chain under discussion was sequenced for a study of blood T cell repertoires in COVID-19. Enrolled through a virtual design, the participants were between roughly 18 and 90 years of age and came from 24 US areas. Assignment of participants to cohorts was predicated upon participant-reported clinical history. As regards this clone: One end of the junction fails to match germline, which may point to a read error.

Germline V lookup: CDR1 SSHAT, CDR2 FNYEAQ (reference sequence). The CDR3 is made up of 17 amino acids. Method: immunoSEQ multiplex PCR; TCRdb's copy keeps in-frame clones and lacks some. The sample holds approximately 250,000 clones, about nine tenths seen once. The material sequenced was PBMCs or T cells enriched from blood (not recorded which). The source is a woman in her 30s with acute COVID-19. The chain joins TRBV7-7 to TRBJ2-2, with 9 positions matching TRBD1. The CDR3 DNA is TGTGCTAGCAGCTTGGGAAATACAGGGGGCAACACCGGGGAGCTGTTTTTT. Its protein product is CASSLGNTGGNTGELFF.